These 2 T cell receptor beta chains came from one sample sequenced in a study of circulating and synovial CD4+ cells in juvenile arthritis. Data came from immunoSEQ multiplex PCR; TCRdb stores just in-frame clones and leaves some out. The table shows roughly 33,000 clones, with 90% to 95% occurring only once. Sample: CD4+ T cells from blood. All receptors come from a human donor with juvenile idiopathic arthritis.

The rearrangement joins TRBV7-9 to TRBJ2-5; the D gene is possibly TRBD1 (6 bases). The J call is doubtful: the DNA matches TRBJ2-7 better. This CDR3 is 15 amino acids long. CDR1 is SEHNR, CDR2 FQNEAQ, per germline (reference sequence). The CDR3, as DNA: TGTGCCAGCAGCTTTCAGGGGTCAGAGTTCTACGAGCAGTACTTC. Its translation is CASSFQGSEFYEQYF.

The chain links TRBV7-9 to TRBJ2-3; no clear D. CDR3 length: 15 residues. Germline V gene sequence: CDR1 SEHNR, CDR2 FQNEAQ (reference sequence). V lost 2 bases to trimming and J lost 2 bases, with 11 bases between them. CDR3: CASSLSPLFTDTQYF. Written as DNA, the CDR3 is TGTGCCAGCAGCTTATCCCCCCTCTTCACAGATACGCAGTATTTT.